These 17 T cell receptor beta chains originate from one sample sequenced in a study of beta chain features in type 1 diabetes. All of the isolated RNA was reverse transcribed, so expressed TCRB transcripts were sequenced. Measured with immunoSEQ multiplex PCR; TCRdb has only the in-frame clones, and not every one. The repertoire has roughly 400,000 clones, about 14% of them found once; the top ten carry 0.019%. The sequenced sample consisted of naive CD4+ T cells from blood. All receptors derive from a woman aged 18 to 35 in good health.

The chain couples TRBV5-6 to TRBJ2-5, with 10 bases matching TRBD1. The CDR3 covers 14 residues. Trimming took 5 bases from V and 5 from J; bases not matched to a gene: 6. Looked up from germline, CDR1 is SGHDT and CDR2 is YYEEEE. Written as DNA, the CDR3 is TGTGCCAGCAGAATGACAGGGGGCGATGAGACCCAGTACTTC. Translated, it gives CASRMTGGDETQYF.

This clone has more than one count but fewer than ten. V is TRBV6-5 and J is TRBJ2-7; D unclear. Trimming took off 3 bases at V and 2 bases at J, with 8 bases between the two ends. CDR3 length: 13 residues. Germline lookup yields CDR1 MNHEY and CDR2 SVGAGI. CDR3 region: CASSYRAAYEQYF. CDR3 DNA: TGTGCCAGCAGTTATCGAGCTGCCTACGAGCAGTACTTC.

The chain recombines TRBV7-2 with TRBJ2-7; the D gene is possibly TRBD1 (6 bases). Trimming pared 2 bases from V and 5 bases from J, leaving 10 bases between. The length of the CDR3 is 13 residues. Per the germline V gene, CDR1 is SGHTA and CDR2 is FQGNSA. CDR3 region: CASSLPGAHEQYF. The CDR3 DNA reads as TGTGCCAGCAGCTTACCAGGGGCCCACGAGCAGTACTTC.

This chain joins TRBV7-9 and TRBJ2-1, with D unresolved. CDR1 is SEHNR and CDR2 is FQNEAQ in the germline V gene (reference sequence). Trimming stripped 1 base from V and 2 bases from J, with 9 bases between. CDR3 length: 15 residues. This CDR3 is CASSLETPTYNEQFF. The CDR3 region has the DNA TGTGCCAGCAGCTTAGAGACTCCCACCTACAATGAGCAGTTCTTC.

This sequence joins TRBV4-1 and TRBJ1-1, with TRBD1 as a possible D gene (5 bases). V was shortened by 4 bases and J by 4 bases, with 13 bases between the two germline ends. This CDR3 has 14 residues. CDR1 is MGHRA, CDR2 YSYEKL, per germline. The chain's CDR3 is CASSPLGDSTEAFF. CDR3 sequence (DNA): TGCGCCAGCAGCCCCCTTGGGGACTCCACTGAAGCTTTCTTT.

The V gene is TRBV27, the J gene TRBJ2-3; TRBD2 matches at 12 bases. CDR3 length: 18 amino acids. Germline loops: CDR1 MNHEY, CDR2 SMNVEV (reference sequence). V trimming: 5 bases; J trimming: 2 bases; junction bases outside the gene matches: 11. The CDR3 coding sequence is TGTGCCAGCAGTCCGGCGGGGACTAGCGGGTATAACACAGATACGCAGTATTTT. Its protein is CASSPAGTSGYNTDTQYF.

This chain joins TRBV18 and TRBJ2-7; 8 bases are shared with TRBD1. CDR1 is KGHSH, CDR2 LQKENI, per germline. The CDR3 has 15 amino acids. With 0 bases clipped from V and 3 bases from J, the junction kept 4 bases outside the gene matches. This CDR3 is CASSPPGTGDYEQYF. In DNA, the CDR3 is TGTGCCAGCTCACCACCGGGGACAGGCGACTACGAGCAGTACTTC.

The J gene is TRBJ1-1, the V gene TRBV7-2, with D possibly matching TRBD1 (5 bases). CDR1 and CDR2 from the germline V gene are SGHTA and FQGNSA. The V gene lost 5 bases and the J gene lost 4 bases, with 14 bases spanning the gap. CDR3 size: 14 residues. This CDR3 reads CASSGSGGVTEAFF. CDR3 DNA sequence: TGTGCCAGCAGCGGGTCAGGAGGGGTCACTGAAGCTTTCTTT. Supplemented by reference TRBV7-2 and TRBJ1-1, the full variable domain reads GAGVSQSPSNKVTEKGKDVELRCDPISGHTALYWYRQSLGQGLEFLIYFQGNSAPDKSGLPSDRFSAERTGGSVSTLTIQRTQQEDSAVYLCASSGSGGVTEAFFGQGTRLTVV.

The rearrangement links TRBV30 to TRBJ2-1, with D possibly matching TRBD2 (6 bases). Germline CDR1 reads GTSNPN; CDR2 reads SVGIG (reference sequence). V was shortened by 7 bases and J by 1 base, with 17 bases between the two germline ends. CDR3 length: 15 amino acids. CDR3 region: CASSGRRGSYNEQFF. CDR3 sequence (DNA): TGTGCCTCGTCTGGCCGGAGGGGATCCTACAATGAGCAGTTCTTC.

The gene calls are TRBV29-1 and TRBJ2-3; 11 bases align to TRBD2. Germline V gives CDR1 SQVTM, CDR2 ANQGSEA. This CDR3 is 14 amino acids long. With 6 bases clipped from V and 1 base from J, the junction kept 3 bases outside the gene matches. The chain's CDR3 is CSVQGLAGTDTQYF. DNA for the CDR3: TGCAGCGTCCAGGGACTAGCGGGCACAGATACGCAGTATTTT.

The chain is built from TRBV7-3 and TRBJ2-7; 7 bases are shared with TRBD1. Unmatched junction bases numbered 8, after V lost 1 base and J lost 2 bases. Germline V gene data show CDR1 as SGHTA and CDR2 as FQGTGA. The CDR3 totals 16 residues. CDR3 nucleotides: TGTGCCAGCAGCTTAAGAGGTGGGGACAGAGCCTACGAGCAGTACTTC. Protein: CASSLRGGDRAYEQYF.

The chain employs TRBV30 and TRBJ2-2; TRBD2 agrees at 7 bases. CDR1 is GTSNPN, CDR2 SVGIG, per germline (reference sequence). V trimming: 2 bases; J trimming: 7 bases; junction bases outside the gene matches: 10. The CDR3 loop spans 15 amino acids. CDR3 sequence: CAWSLMAGADGELFF. The CDR3 DNA sequence: TGTGCCTGGAGTTTGATGGCGGGAGCTGACGGGGAGCTGTTTTTT.

This clone was seen only a few times. The genes are TRBV7-2 and TRBJ2-1; D gene unclear. The CDR3 loop spans 10 amino acids. The V end was cut by 1 base, the J end by 15 bases, with 7 bases between. The germline V gene has CDR1 SGHTA and CDR2 FQGNSA. The CDR3 reads CASSLGVRFF. In DNA, the CDR3 is TGTGCCAGCAGCTTAGGCGTACGGTTCTTC.

The J gene is TRBJ1-1, the V gene TRBV29-1; D uncertain. CDR1 and CDR2 (germline): SQVTM, ANQGSEA. CDR3 size: 12 residues. Trimming cost V 4 bases and J 3 bases, with 9 bases left between them. In nucleotides, the CDR3 is TGCAGCGTTGTACGGGTGGACACTGAAGCTTTCTTT. Translating gives CSVVRVDTEAFF.

This clone was observed a few times. The rearrangement links TRBV29-1 to TRBJ2-1, with 7 bases lining up with TRBD2. Germline V lookup: CDR1 SQVTM, CDR2 ANQGSEA. V trimming: 6 bases; J trimming: 0 bases; junction bases outside the gene matches: 5. The CDR3 has 14 amino acids. CDR3: CSVGGLISYNEQFF. Written as DNA, the CDR3 is TGCAGCGTGGGGGGACTAATCTCCTACAATGAGCAGTTCTTC.

This clone has only a few counts. V and J are TRBV9 and TRBJ2-1, with TRBD1 as a possible D gene (6 bases). Trimming shortened V by 3 bases and J by 5 bases, and 15 bases separated the two germline ends. The CDR3 is 15 residues long. CDR1 and CDR2 (germline): SGDLS, YYNGEE. CDR3 region: CASSARIRQDNEQFF. The CDR3 DNA reads as TGTGCCAGCAGCGCCCGAATCCGACAGGACAATGAGCAGTTCTTC.

The chain employs TRBV28 and TRBJ2-1, with 7 bases identical to TRBD1. V dropped 7 bases and J dropped 0; count of bases not matched to a gene: 9. Per germline, CDR1 MDHEN and CDR2 SYDVKM. The CDR3 spans 16 residues. Written as DNA, the CDR3 is TGTGCCAGCATGGGGACAGAGACGAGCTCCTACAATGAGCAGTTCTTC. Translated: CASMGTETSSYNEQFF.